This T cell receptor (beta chain) was profiled in a study of T cells in Graves' hyperthyroidism and ophthalmopathy. The source material, RNA transcripts, was used to amplify TCR beta CDR3 regions. The HTBI primer set was used in a first-round RT-PCR of the TCR CDR3. Via MiXCR, TCRdb re-called the multiplex PCR reads, giving one row per CDR3 protein. The sample carries some 370,000 distinct CDR3 sequences, roughly a sixth recorded once. The V and J ends lost 5 bases and 2 bases, in that order; junction bases with no gene match: 9. Germline V CDR1 and CDR2: MNHEY, SMNVEV (reference sequence). The CDR3 is 15 residues long. Many counts were recorded for this clonotype.

Sample: blood. The receptor comes from a woman aged 25 to 39 with Graves' hyperthyroidism that later progressed to Graves' ophthalmopathy. V gene TRBV27 combines with J gene TRBJ2-7, with 7 positions matching TRBD1. The CDR3 spells CASSTLGDRAYEQYF. The CDR3 DNA reads TGTGCCAGCAGTACCTTAGGTGACAGGGCCTACGAGCAGTACTTC.